This T cell receptor (beta chain) was documented in a study of OX40 agonist ivuxolimab in advanced cancers. The repertoire was sequenced with immunoSEQ multiplex PCR; TCRdb's copy has only in-frame clones and lacks some. The table includes some 35,000 clones, less than 85% detected once. Trimming stripped 4 bases from V and 0 bases from J, with 13 bases between. CDR3 length: 16 residues. Germline assignment: CDR1 SGDLS and CDR2 YYNGEE. This chain joins TRBV9 and TRBJ1-4; D remains ambiguous. This clonotype was obtained from an adult with an advanced solid tumor such as melanoma, head and neck, liver or kidney cancer. The specimen was CD4+ or CD8+ T cells sorted from blood, collected in a trial of the OX40 agonist ivuxolimab. Here the CDR3 reads CASSMGSRATNEKLFF. CDR3 DNA: TGTGCCAGCAGCATGGGGAGCCGTGCAACTAATGAAAAACTGTTTTTT.